In its sample, the clone carrying this T cell receptor (beta chain) was seen a few times. Original methodology: Amplification from reference gene primers served as the basis for estimated nucleated cell counts. Sequencing used immunoSEQ multiplex PCR; TCRdb keeps in-frame clones, though not all of them. V and J calls plus clone size are reproduced from that table; the DNA served to infer D and trimming. Of some 60,000 clones listed, about four fifths are singletons. The data belong to a study of blood T cell repertoires in COVID-19. Study-wide background: The United States, Italy and Spain were the sources of the acute and convalescent COVID-19 samples. PBMCs, B-cell-depleted T cells, or T cells were the source of the cDNA or gDNA that made up the material.

Trimming took 7 bases from V and 1 from J, leaving 20 bases between them. This CDR3 is built from 17 residues. The germline V gene has CDR1 LGHNA and CDR2 YNFKEQ. This TCR was recovered from a human donor in a cohort sampled during active COVID-19. Input material: peripheral blood. This sequence joins TRBV4-2 and TRBJ1-5; TRBD1 is a possible D gene (6 bases). The CDR3 reads CASTRRGKWESNQPQHF. The CDR3 DNA is TGTGCCAGCACCAGAAGGGGGAAATGGGAGAGCAATCAGCCCCAGCATTTT.